One and the same sample provided the 10 T cell receptor beta chains below, sequenced in a study of blood T cell repertoires in COVID-19. TCRdb's copy holds only in-frame clones and misses some; the assay was immunoSEQ multiplex PCR. The profile covers about 110,000 clones, with approximately 88% appearing a single time and over 2% taken by the ten largest. Source material: peripheral blood. Receptors originate from a human donor in a cohort sampled during active COVID-19.

This clone came up once. The rearrangement uses TRBV5-1 and TRBJ2-5; D is unresolved. The V gene's germline CDR1 is SGHRS and CDR2 YFSETQ. The CDR3 extends over 13 amino acids. Trimming shortened V by 0 bases and J by 3 bases, and 6 bases separated the two germline ends. This CDR3 reads CASSLVVEETQYF. CDR3 nucleotide sequence: TGCGCCAGCAGCTTGGTGGTAGAAGAGACCCAGTACTTC. Variable domain in full (rest from reference TRBV5-1 and TRBJ2-5): KAGVTQTPRYLIKTRGQQVTLSCSPISGHRSVSWYQQTPGQGLQFLFEYFSETQRNKGNFPGRFSGRQFSNSRSEMNVSTLELGDSALYLCASSLVVEETQYFGPGTRLLVL.

The CDR3 is CASGGGGGYGYTF. In DNA form, the CDR3 reads TGTGCCAGCGGAGGGGGCGGCGGCTATGGCTACACCTTC. The rearrangement links TRBV27 to TRBJ1-2; 7 bases fit TRBD1. Germline V gives CDR1 MNHEY, CDR2 SMNVEV (reference sequence). V shed 8 bases, J shed 4 bases, and the junction held 7 bases outside the gene matches. This CDR3 is built from 13 residues.

V and J are TRBV30 and TRBJ1-3; perhaps TRBD1 as D (5 bases). Germline V CDR1 and CDR2: GTSNPN, SVGIG (reference sequence). This CDR3 comprises 16 residues. The germline V and J ends were trimmed by 5 bases and 0 bases, with 17 bases remaining between them. The CDR3 coding sequence is TGTGCCTGGCACCCGGGACTCGCGAGCTCTGGAAACACCATATATTTT. Protein sequence: CAWHPGLASSGNTIYF.

This clone came up a few times. The V call is TRBV3-1 (or the pseudogene TRBV3-2), the J call TRBJ2-7, with TRBD2 matching 11 bases. Germline loops: CDR1 LGHDT, CDR2 YNNKEL (reference sequence). The CDR3 length is 15 residues. The V segment lost 5 bases and the J segment 5 bases; nucleotides outside the gene matches: 8. The CDR3 is CASSVGTSGLNEQYF. The CDR3 bases are TGTGCCAGCAGCGTCGGGACTAGCGGCTTGAACGAGCAGTACTTC.

The chain couples TRBV7-8 to TRBJ2-2, with 7 bases fitting TRBD1. The CDR3 is 15 amino acids. Per germline, CDR1 SGHVS and CDR2 FQNEAQ. V lost 5 bases to trimming and J lost 3 bases; unmatched junction nucleotides: 6. CDR3 loop: CASSQRGPDTGELFF. The CDR3 nucleotides read TGTGCCAGCAGCCAAAGGGGGCCTGACACCGGGGAGCTGTTTTTT.

The rearrangement uses TRBV2 and TRBJ2-3, with TRBD1 identical over 9 bases. The CDR3 is 14 residues long. CDR1 SNHLY and CDR2 FYNNEI come from the germline V gene. V shed 6 bases, J shed 4 bases, and the junction held 5 bases outside the gene matches. CDR3 DNA sequence: TGTGCCAGCAGCCGGACAGGGGAGGCAGATACGCAGTATTTT. This translates into CASSRTGEADTQYF.

V usage is TRBV19 and J usage is TRBJ1-1; weak D call: TRBD1 (5 bases). The V end lost 3 bases, the J end lost 0 bases, and 11 bases lay between the germline ends. This CDR3 has 15 residues. Germline V gene data show CDR1 as LNHDA and CDR2 as SQIVND (reference sequence). CDR3 region: CASSMGGGVNTEAFF. The CDR3 region has the DNA TGTGCCAGTAGTATGGGGGGAGGTGTGAACACTGAAGCTTTCTTT.

V usage is TRBV11-2 and J usage is TRBJ1-1; TRBD1 aligns across 8 bases. The CDR3 contains 13 residues. Germline assignment: CDR1 SGHAT and CDR2 FQNNGV. V lost 5 bases and J lost 7; bases outside the gene matches: 6. The CDR3 region has the DNA TGTGCCAGCAGCACGGACAGGGAAAATGAAGCTTTCTTT. Its protein is CASSTDRENEAFF.

The V gene is TRBV9, the J gene TRBJ2-1; maybe TRBD1 (7 bases). Germline loops: CDR1 SGDLS, CDR2 YYNGEE. This CDR3 comprises 15 residues. V gave up 2 bases and J gave up 4 bases, with 13 bases separating them. CDR3 protein: CASSVGRGRYNEQFF. DNA for the CDR3: TGTGCCAGCAGCGTTGGCAGGGGGAGGTACAATGAGCAGTTCTTC.

This sequence joins TRBV19 and TRBJ1-5, with D perhaps TRBD1 (5 bases). Germline V gene data show CDR1 as LNHDA and CDR2 as SQIVND (reference sequence). The CDR3 contains 14 residues. The V gene lost 6 bases and the J gene lost 4 bases, with 13 bases spanning the gap. The CDR3 DNA reads TGTGCCAGTAGCTCAGGGCAGGGAAATCAGCCCCAGCATTTT. It codes for CASSSGQGNQPQHF.